This T cell receptor (beta chain) was profiled in a study of blood T cell repertoires in COVID-19. The V end lost 6 bases, the J end lost 4 bases, and 17 bases lay between the germline ends. CDR1 SGHRS and CDR2 YFSETQ come from the germline V gene. The CDR3 is 15 amino acids. As processed by the authors: Estimation of nucleated cell counts was performed using reference gene primer amplification. TCRdb's table, derived via immunoSEQ multiplex PCR, lists solely in-frame clones and lacks some. V, J and clone size derive from that table, while D and trimming were established from the DNA sequence. This table has around 290,000 clones, approximately 86% appearing once.

The receptor's source is a woman in her thirties who had recovered from COVID-19. Sequencing input: PBMCs or T cells enriched from blood (not recorded which). The chain employs TRBV5-1 and TRBJ2-1, with D perhaps TRBD2 (5 bases). The CDR3 is CASTFGPGGYNEQFF. The DNA of the CDR3 is TGCGCCAGCACCTTCGGTCCAGGAGGATACAATGAGCAGTTCTTC.